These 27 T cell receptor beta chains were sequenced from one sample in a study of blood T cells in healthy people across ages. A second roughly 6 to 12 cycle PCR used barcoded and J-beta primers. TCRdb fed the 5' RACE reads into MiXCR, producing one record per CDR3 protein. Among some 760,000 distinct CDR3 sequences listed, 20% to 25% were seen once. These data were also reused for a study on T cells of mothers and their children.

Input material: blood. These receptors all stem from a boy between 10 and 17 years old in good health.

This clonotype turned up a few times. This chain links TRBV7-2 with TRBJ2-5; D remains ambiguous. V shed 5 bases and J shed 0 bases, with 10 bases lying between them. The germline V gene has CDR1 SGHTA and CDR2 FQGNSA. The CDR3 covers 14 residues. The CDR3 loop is CASSPPGYQETQYF. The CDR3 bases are TGTGCCAGCAGCCCGCCGGGTTACCAAGAGACCCAGTACTTC.

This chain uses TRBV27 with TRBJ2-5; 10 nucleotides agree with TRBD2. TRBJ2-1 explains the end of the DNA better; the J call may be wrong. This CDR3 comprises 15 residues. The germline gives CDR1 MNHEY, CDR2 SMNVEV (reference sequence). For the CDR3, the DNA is TGTGCCAGCAGTGCAAGCGGGAGGGCGCGCTATGAGCAGTTCTTC. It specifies CASSASGRARYEQFF.

In nucleotides, the CDR3 is TGTGCCAGCAGCGCGGGGCCGTTTGGAGGGCCCCAGCATTTT. It codes for CASSAGPFGGPQHF. V gene TRBV2 combines with J gene TRBJ1-5, with D maybe TRBD1 (5 bases). The CDR3 contains 14 residues. V dropped 6 bases and J dropped 9 bases, with 18 bases sitting between them. Germline V gene data show CDR1 as SNHLY and CDR2 as FYNNEI.

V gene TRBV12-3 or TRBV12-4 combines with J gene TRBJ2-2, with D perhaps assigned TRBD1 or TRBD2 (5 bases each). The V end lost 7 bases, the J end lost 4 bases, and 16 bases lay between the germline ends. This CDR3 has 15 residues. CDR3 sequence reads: CASIPGPHTTGELFF. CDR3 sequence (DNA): TGTGCCAGCATTCCGGGACCGCATACCACCGGGGAGCTGTTTTTT.

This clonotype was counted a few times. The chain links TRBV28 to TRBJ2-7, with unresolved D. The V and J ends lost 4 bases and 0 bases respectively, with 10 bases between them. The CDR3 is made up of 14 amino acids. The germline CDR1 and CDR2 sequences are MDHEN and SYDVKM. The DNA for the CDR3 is TGTGCCAGCAGTTGGAAAGCAGTCTCCTACGAGCAGTACTTC. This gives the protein CASSWKAVSYEQYF.

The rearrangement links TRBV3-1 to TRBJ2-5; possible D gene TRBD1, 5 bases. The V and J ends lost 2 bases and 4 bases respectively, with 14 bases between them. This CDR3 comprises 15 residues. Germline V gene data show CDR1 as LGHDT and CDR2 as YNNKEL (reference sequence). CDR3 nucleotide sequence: TGTGCCAGCAGCCAATGGGCAGGGCCTGGAGAGACCCAGTACTTC. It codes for CASSQWAGPGETQYF.

CDR3 nucleotides: TGTGCCATCACCACGGACAGGCGCTATGGCTACACCTTC. Translating it yields CAITTDRRYGYTF. The chain carries TRBV10-3 and TRBJ1-2; 7 bases agree with TRBD1. This CDR3 comprises 13 residues. The J segment lost 4 bases and the V segment lost 7 bases, leaving 6 bases of the junction unmatched. Germline-derived CDR1 and CDR2 are ENHRY and SYGVKD.

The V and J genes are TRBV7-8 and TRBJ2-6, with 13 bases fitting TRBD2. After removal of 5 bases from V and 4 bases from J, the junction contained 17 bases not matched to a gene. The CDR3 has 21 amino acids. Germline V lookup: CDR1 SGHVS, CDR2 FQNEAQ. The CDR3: CASSIHRLAGGVMSGANVLTF. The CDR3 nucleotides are TGTGCCAGCAGCATCCACCGACTAGCGGGAGGAGTGATGTCAGGGGCCAACGTCCTGACTTTC.

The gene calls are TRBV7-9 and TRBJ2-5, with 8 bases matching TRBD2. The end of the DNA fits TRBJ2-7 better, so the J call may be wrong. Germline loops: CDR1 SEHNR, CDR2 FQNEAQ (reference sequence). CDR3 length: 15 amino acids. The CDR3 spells CASSPARTSGYEQYF. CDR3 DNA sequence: TGTGCCAGCAGCCCAGCGAGAACTAGCGGCTACGAGCAGTACTTC.

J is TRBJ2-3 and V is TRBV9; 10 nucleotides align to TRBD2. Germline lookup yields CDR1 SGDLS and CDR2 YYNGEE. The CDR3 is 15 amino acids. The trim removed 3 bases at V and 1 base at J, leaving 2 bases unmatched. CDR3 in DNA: TGTGCCAGCAGCGCCGGGACTAGCGGCACAGATACGCAGTATTTT. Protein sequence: CASSAGTSGTDTQYF.

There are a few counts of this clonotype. The CDR3 here is CSVASRLAKNIQYF. The CDR3 DNA reads as TGCAGCGTTGCTTCCCGGTTAGCCAAAAACATTCAGTACTTC. The chain is built from TRBV29-1 and TRBJ2-4; D gene uncertain. This CDR3 has 14 amino acids. CDR1 and CDR2 from the germline V gene are SQVTM and ANQGSEA. Trimming shortened V by 4 bases and J by 0 bases, and 10 bases separated the two germline ends.

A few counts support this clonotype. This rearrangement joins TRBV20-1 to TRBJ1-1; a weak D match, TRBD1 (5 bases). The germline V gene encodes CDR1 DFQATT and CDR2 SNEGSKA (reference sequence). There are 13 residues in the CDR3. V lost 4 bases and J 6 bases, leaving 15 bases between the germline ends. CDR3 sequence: CSAKGTVLAEAFF. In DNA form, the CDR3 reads TGCAGTGCTAAGGGGACGGTGCTGGCTGAAGCTTTCTTT.

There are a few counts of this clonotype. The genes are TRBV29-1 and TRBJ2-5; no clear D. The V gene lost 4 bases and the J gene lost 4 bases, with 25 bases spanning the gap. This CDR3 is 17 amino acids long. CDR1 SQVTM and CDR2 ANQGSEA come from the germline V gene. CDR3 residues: CSVVPLTTTGLPETQYF. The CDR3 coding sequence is TGCAGCGTTGTTCCCCTAACGACAACGGGCCTGCCAGAGACCCAGTACTTC.

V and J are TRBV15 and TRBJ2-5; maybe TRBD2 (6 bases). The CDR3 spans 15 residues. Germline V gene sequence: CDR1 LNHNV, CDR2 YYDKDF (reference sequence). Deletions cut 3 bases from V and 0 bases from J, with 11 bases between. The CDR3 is CATSSQGLNQETQYF. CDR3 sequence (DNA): TGTGCCACCAGCAGCCAGGGACTGAACCAAGAGACCCAGTACTTC.

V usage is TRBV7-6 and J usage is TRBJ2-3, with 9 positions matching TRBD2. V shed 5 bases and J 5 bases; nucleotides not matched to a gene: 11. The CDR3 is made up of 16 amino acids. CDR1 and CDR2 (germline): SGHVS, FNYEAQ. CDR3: CASSATDLAGLDTQYF. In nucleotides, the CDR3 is TGTGCCAGCAGCGCTACCGACCTAGCGGGGTTAGATACGCAGTATTTT.

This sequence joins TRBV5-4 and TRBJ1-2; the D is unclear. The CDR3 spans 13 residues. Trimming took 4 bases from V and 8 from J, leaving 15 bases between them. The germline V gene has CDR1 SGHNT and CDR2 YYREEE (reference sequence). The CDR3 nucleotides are TGTGCCAGCAGCCCTGACCTCAAGAACGGCTACACCTTC. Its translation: CASSPDLKNGYTF.

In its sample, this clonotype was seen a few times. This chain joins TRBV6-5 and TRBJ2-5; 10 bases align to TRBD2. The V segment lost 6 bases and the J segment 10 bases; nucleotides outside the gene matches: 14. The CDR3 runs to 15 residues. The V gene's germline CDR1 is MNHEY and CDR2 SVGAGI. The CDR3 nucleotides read TGTGCCAGCAGCCCGACAGCGGGAGGGCCTGTTATCCAGTACTTC. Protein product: CASSPTAGGPVIQYF.

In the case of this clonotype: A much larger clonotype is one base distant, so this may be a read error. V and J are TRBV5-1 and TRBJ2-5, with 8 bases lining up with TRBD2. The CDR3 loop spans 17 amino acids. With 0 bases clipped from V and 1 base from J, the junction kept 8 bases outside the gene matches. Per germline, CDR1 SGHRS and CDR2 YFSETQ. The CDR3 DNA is TGCGCCAGCAGCTTGGCTACCGGGGGGGTGTTCCAAGAGACCCAGTACTTC. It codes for CASSLATGGVFQETQYF.

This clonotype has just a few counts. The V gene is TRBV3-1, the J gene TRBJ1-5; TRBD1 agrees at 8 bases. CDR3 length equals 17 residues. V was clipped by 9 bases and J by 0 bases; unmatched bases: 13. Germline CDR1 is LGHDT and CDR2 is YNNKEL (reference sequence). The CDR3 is CASKQGDPIHSNQPQHF. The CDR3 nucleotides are TGTGCCAGTAAACAGGGGGACCCAATCCATAGCAATCAGCCCCAGCATTTT.

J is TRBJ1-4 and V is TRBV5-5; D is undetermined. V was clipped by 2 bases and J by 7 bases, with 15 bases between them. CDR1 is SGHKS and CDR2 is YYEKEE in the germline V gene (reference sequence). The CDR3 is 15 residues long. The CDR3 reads CASSFSAALREKLFF. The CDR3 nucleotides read TGTGCCAGCAGCTTCTCGGCGGCCCTGCGTGAAAAACTGTTTTTT.

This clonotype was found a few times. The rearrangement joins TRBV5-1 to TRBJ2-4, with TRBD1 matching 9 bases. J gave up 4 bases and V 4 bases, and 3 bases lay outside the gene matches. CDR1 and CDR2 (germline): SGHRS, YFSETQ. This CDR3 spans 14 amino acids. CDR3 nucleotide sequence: TGCGCCAGCAGCGGACAGGGGATGAAAAACATTCAGTACTTC. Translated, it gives CASSGQGMKNIQYF.

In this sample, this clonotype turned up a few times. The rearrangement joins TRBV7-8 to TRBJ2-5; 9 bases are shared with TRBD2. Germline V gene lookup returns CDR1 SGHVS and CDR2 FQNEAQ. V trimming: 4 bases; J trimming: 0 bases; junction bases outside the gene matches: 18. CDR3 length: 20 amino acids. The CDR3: CASSSGTSPQKRIYQETQYF. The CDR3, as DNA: TGTGCCAGCAGCTCAGGGACTAGCCCACAAAAAAGGATATACCAAGAGACCCAGTACTTC.

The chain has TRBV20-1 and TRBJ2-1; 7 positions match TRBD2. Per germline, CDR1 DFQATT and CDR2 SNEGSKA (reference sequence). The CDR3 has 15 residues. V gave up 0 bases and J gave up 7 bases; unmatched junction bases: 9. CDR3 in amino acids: CSARDGAGVSNEQFF. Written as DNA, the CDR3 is TGCAGTGCTAGAGATGGGGCGGGAGTTTCTAATGAGCAGTTCTTC.

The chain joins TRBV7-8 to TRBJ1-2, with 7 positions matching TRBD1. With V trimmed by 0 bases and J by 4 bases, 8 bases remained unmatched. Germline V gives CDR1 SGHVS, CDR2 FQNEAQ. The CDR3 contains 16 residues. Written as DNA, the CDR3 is TGTGCCAGCAGCTTAGCCCGGGACAGTACCTTCTATGGCTACACCTTC. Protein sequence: CASSLARDSTFYGYTF.

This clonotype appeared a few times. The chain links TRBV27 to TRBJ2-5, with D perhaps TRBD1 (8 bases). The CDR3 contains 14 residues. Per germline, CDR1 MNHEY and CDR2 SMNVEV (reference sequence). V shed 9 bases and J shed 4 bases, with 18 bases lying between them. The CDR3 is CASGRQGRAETQYF. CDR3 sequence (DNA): TGTGCCAGTGGACGACAGGGGAGGGCAGAGACCCAGTACTTC.

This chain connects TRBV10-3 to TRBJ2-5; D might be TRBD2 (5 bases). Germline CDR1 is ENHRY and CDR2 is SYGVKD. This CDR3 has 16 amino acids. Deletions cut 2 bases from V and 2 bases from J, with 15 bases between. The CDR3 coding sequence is TGTGCCATCAGTGAGCCCGGAGGCAGTGGGCAAGAGACCCAGTACTTC. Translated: CAISEPGGSGQETQYF.

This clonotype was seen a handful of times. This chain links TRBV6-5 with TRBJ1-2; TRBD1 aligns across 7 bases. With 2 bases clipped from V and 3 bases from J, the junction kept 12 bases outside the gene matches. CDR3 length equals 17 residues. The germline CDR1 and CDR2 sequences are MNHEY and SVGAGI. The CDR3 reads CASSYTGQAMRDYGYTF. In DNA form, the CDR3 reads TGTGCCAGCAGTTACACAGGACAGGCAATGAGAGACTATGGCTACACCTTC.